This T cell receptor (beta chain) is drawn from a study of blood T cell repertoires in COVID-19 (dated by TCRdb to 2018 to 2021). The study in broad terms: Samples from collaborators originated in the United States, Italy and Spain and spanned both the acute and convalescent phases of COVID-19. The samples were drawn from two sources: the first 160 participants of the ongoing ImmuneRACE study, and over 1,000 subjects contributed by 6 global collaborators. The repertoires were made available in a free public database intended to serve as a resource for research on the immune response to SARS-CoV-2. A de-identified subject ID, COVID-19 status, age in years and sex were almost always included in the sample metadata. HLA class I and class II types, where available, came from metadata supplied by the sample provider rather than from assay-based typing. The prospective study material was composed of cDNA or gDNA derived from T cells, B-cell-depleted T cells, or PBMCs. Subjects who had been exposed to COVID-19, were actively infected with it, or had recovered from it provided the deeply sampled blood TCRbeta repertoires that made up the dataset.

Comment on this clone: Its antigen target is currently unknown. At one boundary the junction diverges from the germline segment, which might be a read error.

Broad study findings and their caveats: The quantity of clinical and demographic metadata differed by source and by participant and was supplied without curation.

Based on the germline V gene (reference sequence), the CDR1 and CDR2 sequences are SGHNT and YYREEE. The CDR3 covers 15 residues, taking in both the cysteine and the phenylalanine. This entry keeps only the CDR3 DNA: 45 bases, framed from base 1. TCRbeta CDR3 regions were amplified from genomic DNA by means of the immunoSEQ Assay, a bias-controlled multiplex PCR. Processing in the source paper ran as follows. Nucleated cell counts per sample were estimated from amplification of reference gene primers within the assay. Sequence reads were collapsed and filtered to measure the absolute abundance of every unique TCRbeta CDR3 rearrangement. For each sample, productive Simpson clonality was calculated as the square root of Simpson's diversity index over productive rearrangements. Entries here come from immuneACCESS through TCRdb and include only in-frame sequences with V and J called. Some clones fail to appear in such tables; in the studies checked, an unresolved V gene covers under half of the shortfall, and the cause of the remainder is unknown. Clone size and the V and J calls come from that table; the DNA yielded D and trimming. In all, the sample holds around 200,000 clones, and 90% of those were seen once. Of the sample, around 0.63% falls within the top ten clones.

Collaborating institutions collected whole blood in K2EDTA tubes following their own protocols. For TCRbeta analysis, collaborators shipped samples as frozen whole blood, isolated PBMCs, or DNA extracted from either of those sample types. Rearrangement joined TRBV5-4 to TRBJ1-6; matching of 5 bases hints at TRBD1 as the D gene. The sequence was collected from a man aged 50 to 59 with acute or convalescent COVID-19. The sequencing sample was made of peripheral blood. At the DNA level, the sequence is TGTGCCAGCAGCTTGGGGGGCTCCGATAATTCACCCCTCCACTTT. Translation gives CASSLGGSDNSPLHF.